The T cell receptor (beta chain) under discussion was sequenced for a study of T-cell memory formation after mild COVID-19. The V end lost 3 bases, the J end lost 7 bases, and 13 bases lay between the germline ends. In germline, CDR1 is GTSNPN, CDR2 SVGIG (reference sequence). The CDR3 runs 12 residues. As for this clonotype: Its antigen is currently unknown.

TCRdb reprocessed the 5' RACE reads via MiXCR and lists one record per CDR3 protein. Among a few hundred thousand distinct CDR3 sequences listed, approximately 10% were seen once. Study findings and constraints: Among clones contracting day 15 to 85, CD4/CD8 was balanced, whereas later expanders leaned CD4+.

V is TRBV30 and J is TRBJ2-7; D is unresolved. The sample was PBMCs or a T cell subset sorted from them (not recorded which). This clonotype was sampled from a man between 18 and 29 years old who had mild COVID-19 (a few samples of this study predate the infection). Cell type and time point are not known. CDR3 nucleotides: TGTGCCTGGAGCGAAGGCCCTTATGAGCAGTACTTC. Amino acids: CAWSEGPYEQYF.